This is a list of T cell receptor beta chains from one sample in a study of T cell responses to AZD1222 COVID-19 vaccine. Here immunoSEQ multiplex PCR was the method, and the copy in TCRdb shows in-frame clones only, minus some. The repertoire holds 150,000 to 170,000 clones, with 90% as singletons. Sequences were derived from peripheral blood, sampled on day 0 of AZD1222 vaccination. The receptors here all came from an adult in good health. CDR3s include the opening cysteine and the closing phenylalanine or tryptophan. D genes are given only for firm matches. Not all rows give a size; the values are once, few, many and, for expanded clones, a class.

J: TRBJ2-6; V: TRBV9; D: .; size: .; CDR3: CASSAHLGGANVLTF; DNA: TGTGCCAGCAGCGCCCATCTTGGGGGGGCCAACGTCCTGACTTTC
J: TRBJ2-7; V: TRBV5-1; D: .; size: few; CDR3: CASSWGLRDRFHEQYF; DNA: TGCGCCAGCAGCTGGGGGTTGCGGGACAGATTCCACGAGCAGTACTTC
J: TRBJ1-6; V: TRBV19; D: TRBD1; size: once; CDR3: CASSGQVPSPLHF; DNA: TGTGCCAGTAGCGGACAGGTTCCTTCACCCCTCCACTTT
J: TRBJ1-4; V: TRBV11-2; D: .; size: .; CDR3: CASSYNATNEKLFF; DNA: TGTGCCAGCAGCTACAATGCAACTAATGAAAAACTGTTTTTT
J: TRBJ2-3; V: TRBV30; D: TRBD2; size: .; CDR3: CAWSGGSSGADTQYF; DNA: TGTGCCTGGAGTGGGGGATCTAGCGGCGCAGATACGCAGTATTTT
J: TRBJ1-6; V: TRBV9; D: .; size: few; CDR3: CASSSEEGSPLHF; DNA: TGTGCCAGCAGCTCCGAGGAGGGGTCACCCCTCCACTTT
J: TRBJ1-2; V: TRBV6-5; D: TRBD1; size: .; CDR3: CASSLRTGAYGYTF; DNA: TGTGCCAGCAGTCTACGGACAGGGGCCTATGGCTACACCTTC
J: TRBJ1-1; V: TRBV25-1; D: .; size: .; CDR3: CASSELGTKGLNTEAFF; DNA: TGTGCCAGCAGTGAATTGGGCACAAAAGGGTTGAACACTGAAGCTTTCTTT
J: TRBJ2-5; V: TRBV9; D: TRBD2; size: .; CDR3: CASSVSSSGGQETQYF; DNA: TGTGCCAGCAGCGTATCCTCTAGCGGGGGCCAAGAGACCCAGTACTTC
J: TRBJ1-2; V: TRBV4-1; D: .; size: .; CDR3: CASSQPGPPPHF; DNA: TGCGCCAGCAGCCAGCCGGGACCACCGCCTCACTTC
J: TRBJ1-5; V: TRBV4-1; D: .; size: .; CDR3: CASSQEASNQPQHF; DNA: TGCGCCAGCAGCCAAGAGGCTAGCAATCAGCCCCAGCATTTT
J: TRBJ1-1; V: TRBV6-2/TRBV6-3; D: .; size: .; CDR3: CASRPYGGPRGGTEAFF; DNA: TGTGCCAGCAGGCCTTATGGGGGACCCCGGGGGGGCACTGAAGCTTTCTTT
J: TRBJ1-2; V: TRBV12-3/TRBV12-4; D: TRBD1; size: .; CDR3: CASSLGTGDGYTF; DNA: TGTGCCAGCAGCCTCGGGACAGGGGACGGCTACACCTTC
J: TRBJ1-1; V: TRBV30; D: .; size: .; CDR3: CAWNGVGTEAFF; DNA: TGTGCCTGGAATGGTGTAGGGACTGAAGCTTTCTTT
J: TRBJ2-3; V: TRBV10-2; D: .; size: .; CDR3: CASDGNPRSTDTQYF; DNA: TGCGCCAGCGACGGGAACCCCAGATCCACAGATACGCAGTATTTT
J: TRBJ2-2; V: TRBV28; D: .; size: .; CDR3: CASSWRGTGELFF; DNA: TGTGCCAGCAGTTGGAGGGGAACCGGGGAGCTGTTTTTT